This entry lists 14 T cell receptor beta chains sequenced from one sample in a study of regulatory T cells in long-lasting Graves disease. Noted time point: persistent/refractory GD, antithyroid drugs over 5 years with positive TRAb. PBMC RNA was the source of the TCR library. Building of the TCR beta libraries involved iRepertoire HTBI primers and Arm-PCR of CDR3 regions. TCRdb re-analysed the multiplex PCR reads in MiXCR, keeping a single row per CDR3 protein. This table has under 500,000 distinct CDR3 sequences, 20% to 25% appearing once. The starting material was peripheral blood mononuclear cells (PBMCs), obtained when the disease was refractory, from a patient treated with antithyroid drugs. The receptor set was obtained from a female donor with Graves disease.

The rearrangement uses TRBV27 and TRBJ2-4, with 9 bases identical to TRBD1. Germline assignment: CDR1 MNHEY and CDR2 SMNVEV (reference sequence). J was trimmed by 2 bases and V by 8 bases; bases with no gene match: 7. CDR3 length equals 15 residues. This CDR3 is CASGGTGLTKNIQYF. The CDR3 DNA is TGTGCCAGCGGGGGGACAGGGCTTACCAAAAACATTCAGTACTTC.

There are a few counts of this clonotype. The chain employs TRBV30 and TRBJ1-3; D gene unclear. V was trimmed by 1 base and J by 2 bases, leaving 9 bases between them. The germline V gene encodes CDR1 GTSNPN and CDR2 SVGIG (reference sequence). The CDR3 has 14 residues. CDR3 in DNA: TGTGCCTGGAGTGACCCCTCCCCTGGAAACACCATATATTTT. It yields the protein CAWSDPSPGNTIYF.

This clonotype showed up just once. This chain connects TRBV28 to TRBJ2-3; 7 nucleotides line up with TRBD1. CDR3 size: 16 residues. CDR1 and CDR2 (germline): MDHEN, SYDVKM. The V gene end was trimmed by 6 bases and the J gene end by 5 bases; junction bases not matched to a gene: 14. This CDR3 is CASSFEMGRGQDTQYF. For the CDR3, the DNA is TGTGCCAGCAGCTTCGAAATGGGTAGGGGGCAAGATACGCAGTATTTT.

This clonotype was seen just once. The chain couples TRBV20-1 to TRBJ2-3, with 16 bases that match TRBD2. Germline-derived CDR1 and CDR2 are DFQATT and SNEGSKA (reference sequence). The ends lost 6 bases at V and 1 base at J; junction bases unmatched: 4. The CDR3 length is 16 residues. The CDR3 bases are TGCAGTGCAGACGGGACTAGCGGGAGGGGCACAGATACGCAGTATTTT. It translates to CSADGTSGRGTDTQYF.

DNA of the CDR3: TGCAGTGCTAGTGACGAGAGCTCCTATAATTCACCCCTCCACTTT. As protein: CSASDESSYNSPLHF. V usage is TRBV20-1 and J usage is TRBJ1-6; no clear D. This CDR3 has 15 residues. V lost 3 bases to trimming and J lost 0 bases, with 9 bases between them. Germline lookup yields CDR1 DFQATT and CDR2 SNEGSKA (reference sequence).

This clonotype has only a few counts. The V gene is TRBV20-1, the J gene TRBJ2-7; 8 positions match TRBD1. The V segment lost 0 bases and the J segment 4 bases; nucleotides outside the gene matches: 11. CDR3 length: 16 residues. The germline gives CDR1 DFQATT, CDR2 SNEGSKA (reference sequence). The CDR3 here is CSARDQRGTGPYEQYF. For the CDR3, the DNA is TGCAGTGCTAGAGATCAAAGGGGGACAGGACCATACGAGCAGTACTTC.

This clonotype occurred a few times. This chain uses TRBV5-6 with TRBJ2-7, with 9 nucleotides matching TRBD1. Germline V gene sequence: CDR1 SGHDT, CDR2 YYEEEE. J lost 3 bases, V lost 1 base, and 2 bases had no gene match. The CDR3 covers 14 residues. The chain's CDR3 is CASSLTGGFYEQYF. DNA of the CDR3: TGTGCCAGCAGCTTGACAGGGGGCTTCTACGAGCAGTACTTC. The entire variable domain, with the rest obtained from reference TRBV5-6 and TRBJ2-7, is as follows: DAGVTQSPTHLIKTRGQQVTLRCSPKSGHDTVSWYQQALGQGPQFIFQYYEEEERQRGNFPDRFSGHQFPNYSSELNVNALLLGDSALYLCASSLTGGFYEQYFGPGTRLTVT.

V usage is TRBV7-2 and J usage is TRBJ2-1; 7 bases map to TRBD2. The V gene's germline CDR1 is SGHTA and CDR2 FQGNSA. V gave up 2 bases and J gave up 0 bases; unmatched junction bases: 4. The CDR3 has 16 amino acids. In nucleotides, the CDR3 is TGTGCCAGCAGCTTATCGGGAGGCCCCTCCTACAATGAGCAGTTCTTC. Protein product: CASSLSGGPSYNEQFF.

Ten or more counts support this clonotype. The chain combines TRBV19 with TRBJ1-5, with 10 bases fitting TRBD1. Trimming cost V 3 bases and J 5 bases; bases outside gene matches: 7. CDR1 is LNHDA, CDR2 SQIVND, per germline (reference sequence). This CDR3 contains 16 residues. The CDR3 DNA sequence: TGTGCCAGTAGTATGCTTCGGGGACAGGGGTATCAGCCCCAGCATTTT. Translated: CASSMLRGQGYQPQHF. The whole variable domain, filled in from reference TRBV19 and TRBJ1-5, reads DGGITQSPKYLFRKEGQNVTLSCEQNLNHDAMYWYRQDPGQGLRLIYYSQIVNDFQKGDIAEGYSVSREKKESFPLTVTSAQKNPTAFYLCASSMLRGQGYQPQHFGDGTRLSIL.

This rearrangement joins TRBV6-1 to TRBJ1-2; D perhaps matches TRBD1 (6 bases). Germline-derived CDR1 and CDR2 are MNHNS and SASEGT. There are 15 residues in the CDR3. The ends were cut back, 3 bases at V and 6 bases at J, with 17 bases in the middle. The CDR3 here is CASSEGLLAGDGYTF. The CDR3 DNA sequence: TGTGCCAGCAGTGAGGGGCTTTTGGCAGGGGATGGCTACACCTTC.

This clonotype occurred many times. The chain couples TRBV28 to TRBJ2-7; TRBD1 agrees at 7 bases. The V and J ends lost 1 base and 4 bases, in that order; junction bases with no gene match: 7. Germline V lookup: CDR1 MDHEN, CDR2 SYDVKM. The CDR3 is made up of 15 amino acids. The CDR3 bases are TGTGCCAGCAGTTTATACGCCAGGGGGTGGTACGAGCAGTACTTC. Protein sequence: CASSLYARGWYEQYF.

This clonotype came up many times. The chain uses TRBV28 and TRBJ1-2; D may be TRBD1 (5 bases). Germline V gene lookup returns CDR1 MDHEN and CDR2 SYDVKM. With 6 bases removed from V and 5 bases from J, the gap between germline ends came to 16 bases. The CDR3 is 14 residues long. The CDR3 DNA follows: TGTGCCAGCAGCTTAGGGACGGGAGATTATGGCTACACCTTC. This gives the protein CASSLGTGDYGYTF.

This clonotype was recorded a few times. CDR3 protein: CASKRRDKPEQFF. DNA for the CDR3: TGTGCCAGCAAACGCCGGGACAAGCCTGAGCAGTTCTTC. This rearrangement joins TRBV12-3 or TRBV12-4 to TRBJ2-1; D possibly corresponds to TRBD1 (6 bases). There are 13 residues in the CDR3. V lost 7 bases, J lost 9 bases, and 16 bases lay in between.

This clonotype has more than one count but fewer than ten. The chain recombines TRBV7-2 with TRBJ2-2, with 9 bases lining up with TRBD2. This CDR3 comprises 15 residues. V lost 5 bases, J lost 4 bases, and 5 bases stayed unmatched. Germline V gene data show CDR1 as SGHTA and CDR2 as FQGNSA. CDR3 sequence: CASSPQREVTGELFF. CDR3 sequence (DNA): TGTGCCAGCAGCCCACAGCGGGAGGTCACCGGGGAGCTGTTTTTT.